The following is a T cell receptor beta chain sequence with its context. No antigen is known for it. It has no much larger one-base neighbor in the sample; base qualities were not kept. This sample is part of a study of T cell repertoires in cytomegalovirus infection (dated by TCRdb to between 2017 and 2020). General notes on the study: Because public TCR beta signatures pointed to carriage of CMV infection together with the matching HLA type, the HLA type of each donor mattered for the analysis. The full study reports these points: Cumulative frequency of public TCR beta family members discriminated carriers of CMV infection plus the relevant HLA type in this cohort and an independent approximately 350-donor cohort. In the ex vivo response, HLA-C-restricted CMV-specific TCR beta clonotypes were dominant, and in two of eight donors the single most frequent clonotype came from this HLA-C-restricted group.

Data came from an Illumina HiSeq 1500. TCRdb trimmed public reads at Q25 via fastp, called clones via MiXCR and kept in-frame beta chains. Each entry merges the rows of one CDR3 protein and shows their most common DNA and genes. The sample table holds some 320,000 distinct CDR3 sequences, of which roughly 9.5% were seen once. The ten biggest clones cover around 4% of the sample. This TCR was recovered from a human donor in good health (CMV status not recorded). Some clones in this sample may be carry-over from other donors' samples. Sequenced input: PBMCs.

The DNA sequence is given as TGCGCCAGCAAGAGACAGGGGACAGGCGAATATGGCTACACCTTC. Translated, this is CASKRQGTGEYGYTF. The sequence links TRBV4-1 to TRBJ1-2; 8 bases in between match TRBD1. Trimming takes 7 bases off V and 5 bases off J; junction bases not matched to a gene: 12. CDR1 and CDR2 are drawn from the germline V gene: MGHRA, YSYEKL. The CDR3 spans 15 residues, from the cysteine through the phenylalanine. The DNA shown is the 45-base CDR3, in frame from base 1.